This T cell receptor beta chain stems from a study of control samples from healthy donors and cancer patients. V lost 8 bases, J lost 0 bases, and 7 bases stayed unmatched. The germline V gene encodes CDR1 MDHEN and CDR2 SYDVKM. This CDR3 region has 15 residues. TCRdb keeps only in-frame clones here, not all; method: immunoSEQ multiplex PCR. The sample lists tens of thousands of clones, 85% to 95% occurring once. The chain is built from TRBV28 and TRBJ1-1, with 9 bases lining up with TRBD1. What was sequenced was blood. The sequence came from a young man in good health. CDR3 DNA: TGTGCCAGCCAAACACAGGGGGCCCTGAACACTGAAGCTTTCTTT. Its translation: CASQTQGALNTEAFF.